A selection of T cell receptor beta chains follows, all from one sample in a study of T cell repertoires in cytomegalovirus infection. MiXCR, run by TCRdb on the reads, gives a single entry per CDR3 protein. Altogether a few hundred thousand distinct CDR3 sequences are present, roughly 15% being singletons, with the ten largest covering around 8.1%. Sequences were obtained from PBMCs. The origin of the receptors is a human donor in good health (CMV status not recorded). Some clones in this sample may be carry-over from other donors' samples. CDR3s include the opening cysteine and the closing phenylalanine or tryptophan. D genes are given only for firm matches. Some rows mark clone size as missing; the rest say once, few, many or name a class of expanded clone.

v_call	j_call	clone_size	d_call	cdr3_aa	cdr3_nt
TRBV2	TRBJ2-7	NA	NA	CASTMGPTSYEQYF	TGTGCCAGCACCATGGGGCCGACTTCCTACGAGCAGTACTTC
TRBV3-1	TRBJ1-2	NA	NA	CASSQALGINGYTF	TGTGCCAGCAGCCAAGCTTTGGGGATCAATGGCTACACCTTC
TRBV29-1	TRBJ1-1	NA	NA	CSVWGEAEAFF	TGCAGCGTTTGGGGGGAAGCTGAAGCTTTCTTT
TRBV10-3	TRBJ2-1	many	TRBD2	CAIRPGLAGREQFF	TGTGCCATCAGGCCGGGACTAGCGGGTCGTGAGCAGTTCTTC
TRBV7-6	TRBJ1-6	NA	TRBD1	CASSYGTGGNSPLHF	TGTGCCAGCAGCTACGGGACAGGGGGTAATTCACCCCTCCACTTT
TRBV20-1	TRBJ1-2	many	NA	CSAREIGQRPGYTF	TGCAGTGCTAGAGAGATCGGACAGAGGCCTGGCTACACCTTC
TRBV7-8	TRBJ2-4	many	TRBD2	CASSLIQREGPKNIQYF	TGTGCCAGCAGCTTAATCCAGCGGGAGGGCCCCAAAAACATTCAGTACTTC
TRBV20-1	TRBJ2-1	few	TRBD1	CSAAGGNEQFF	TGCAGTGCGGCAGGGGGCAATGAGCAGTTCTTC
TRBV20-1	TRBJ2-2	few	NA	CSATLNTGELFF	TGCAGTGCCACCTTGAACACCGGGGAGCTGTTTTTT
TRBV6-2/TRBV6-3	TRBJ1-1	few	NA	CASSYLGPVLMNTEAFF	TGTGCCAGCAGTTACTTGGGGCCTGTTTTAATGAACACTGAAGCTTTCTTT
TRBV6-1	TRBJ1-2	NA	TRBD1	CASSGTGRVRGYTF	TGTGCCAGCAGTGGGACAGGCCGTGTTCGGGGCTACACCTTC
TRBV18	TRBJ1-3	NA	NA	CASSGGRNTIYF	TGTGCCAGCTCGGGAGGCCGAAACACCATATATTTT
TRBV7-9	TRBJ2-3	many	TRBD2	CASSSRTSGAPDTQYF	TGTGCCAGCAGCTCACGGACTAGCGGGGCTCCAGATACGCAGTATTTT
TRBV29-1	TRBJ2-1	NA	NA	CSVERGRENEQFF	TGCAGCGTTGAAAGGGGCCGAGAGAATGAGCAGTTCTTC
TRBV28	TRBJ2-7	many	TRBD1	CASSPGTGPPLEQYF	TGTGCCAGCAGTCCCGGGACAGGGCCCCCTCTCGAGCAGTACTTC
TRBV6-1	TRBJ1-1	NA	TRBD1	CASSPTGFTEAFF	TGTGCCAGCAGTCCGACAGGGTTCACTGAAGCTTTCTTT
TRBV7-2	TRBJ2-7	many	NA	CASSFVSYEQYF	TGTGCCAGCAGCTTCGTTAGCTACGAGCAGTACTTC
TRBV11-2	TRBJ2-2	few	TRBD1	CASSLQGAIGELFF	TGTGCCAGCAGCTTACAGGGGGCTATCGGGGAGCTGTTTTTT
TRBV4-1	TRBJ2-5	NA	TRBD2	CSSSQDSLAGLQETQYF	TGCTCCAGCAGCCAAGATAGTCTAGCGGGGCTACAAGAGACCCAGTACTTC
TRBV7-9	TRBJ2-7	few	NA	CASSAPGHRAYEQYF	TGTGCCAGCAGCGCCCCCGGACACCGGGCGTACGAGCAGTACTTC
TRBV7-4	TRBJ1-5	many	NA	CAPMSDRSNQPQHF	TGTGCCCCGATGTCGGACCGTAGCAATCAGCCCCAGCATTTT
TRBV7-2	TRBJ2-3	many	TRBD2	CASTKAGVTDTQYF	TGTGCCAGCACCAAAGCGGGAGTAACAGATACGCAGTATTTT
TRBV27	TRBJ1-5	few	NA	CASSSRRGDQPQHF	TGTGCCAGCAGTTCCCGGAGGGGCGATCAGCCCCAGCATTTT
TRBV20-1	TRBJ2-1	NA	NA	CSALRDPSNEQFF	TGCAGTGCGCTACGGGACCCCTCCAATGAGCAGTTCTTC
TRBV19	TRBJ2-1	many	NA	CASSSFRQGRGEQFF	TGTGCCAGTAGTAGTTTCCGGCAGGGACGCGGTGAGCAGTTCTTC